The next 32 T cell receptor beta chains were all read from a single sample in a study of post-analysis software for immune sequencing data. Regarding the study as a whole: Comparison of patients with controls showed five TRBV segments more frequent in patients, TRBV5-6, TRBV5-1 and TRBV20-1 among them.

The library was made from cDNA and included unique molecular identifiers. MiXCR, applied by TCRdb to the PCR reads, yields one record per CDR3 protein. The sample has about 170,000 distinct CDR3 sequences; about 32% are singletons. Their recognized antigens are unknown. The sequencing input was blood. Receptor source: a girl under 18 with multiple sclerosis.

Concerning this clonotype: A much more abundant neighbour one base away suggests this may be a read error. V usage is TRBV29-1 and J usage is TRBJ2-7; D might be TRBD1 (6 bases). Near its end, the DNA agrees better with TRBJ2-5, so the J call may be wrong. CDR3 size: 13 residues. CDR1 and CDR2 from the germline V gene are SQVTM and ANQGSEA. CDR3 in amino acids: CSVEGTNHETQYF. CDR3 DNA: TGCAGCGTTGAGGGGACAAATCATGAGACCCAGTACTTC.

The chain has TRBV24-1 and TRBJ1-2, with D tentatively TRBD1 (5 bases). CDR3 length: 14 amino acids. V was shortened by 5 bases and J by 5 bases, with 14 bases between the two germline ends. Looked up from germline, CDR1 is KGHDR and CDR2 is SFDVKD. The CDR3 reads CATSVSGTDYGYTF. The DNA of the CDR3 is TGTGCCACCAGTGTCTCCGGGACTGATTATGGCTACACCTTC.

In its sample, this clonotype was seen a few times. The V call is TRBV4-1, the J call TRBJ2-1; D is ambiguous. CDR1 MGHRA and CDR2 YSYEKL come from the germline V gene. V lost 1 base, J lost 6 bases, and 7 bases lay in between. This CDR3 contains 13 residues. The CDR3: CASSQGASNEQFF. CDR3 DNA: TGCGCCAGCAGCCAAGGGGCTTCCAATGAGCAGTTCTTC.

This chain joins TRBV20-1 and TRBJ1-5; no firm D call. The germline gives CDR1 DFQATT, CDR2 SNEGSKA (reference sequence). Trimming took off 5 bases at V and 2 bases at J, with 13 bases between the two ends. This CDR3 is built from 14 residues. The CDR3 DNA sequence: TGCAGTGCTTCGGACTCCGCGGGCAATCAGCCCCAGCATTTT. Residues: CSASDSAGNQPQHF.

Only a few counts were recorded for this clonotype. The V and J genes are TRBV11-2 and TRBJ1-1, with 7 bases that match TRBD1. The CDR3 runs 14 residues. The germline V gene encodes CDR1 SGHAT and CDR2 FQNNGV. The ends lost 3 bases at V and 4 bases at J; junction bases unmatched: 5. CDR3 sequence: CASSFDREVTEAFF. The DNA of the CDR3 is TGTGCCAGCAGCTTCGACAGGGAAGTCACTGAAGCTTTCTTT.

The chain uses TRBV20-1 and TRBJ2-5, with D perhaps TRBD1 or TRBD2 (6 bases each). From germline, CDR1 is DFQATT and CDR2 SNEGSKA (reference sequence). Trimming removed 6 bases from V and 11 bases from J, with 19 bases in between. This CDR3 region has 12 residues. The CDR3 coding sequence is TGCAGTGCCCGAGTAGGGGGTCGGGAGCAGTACTTC. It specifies CSARVGGREQYF.

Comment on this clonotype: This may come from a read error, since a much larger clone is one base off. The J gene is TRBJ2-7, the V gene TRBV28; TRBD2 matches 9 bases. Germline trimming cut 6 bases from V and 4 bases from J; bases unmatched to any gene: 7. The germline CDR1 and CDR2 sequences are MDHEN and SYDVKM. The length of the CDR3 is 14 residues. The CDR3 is CASRPSGRSYEQYF. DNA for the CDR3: TGTGCCAGCAGGCCGAGCGGGAGGAGTTACGAGCAGTACTTC. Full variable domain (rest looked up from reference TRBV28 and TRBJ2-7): DVKVTQSSRYLVKRTGEKVFLECVQDMDHENMFWYRQDPGLGLRLIYFSYDVKMKEKGDIPEGYSVSREKKERFSLILESASTNQTSMYLCASRPSGRSYEQYFGPGTRLTVT.

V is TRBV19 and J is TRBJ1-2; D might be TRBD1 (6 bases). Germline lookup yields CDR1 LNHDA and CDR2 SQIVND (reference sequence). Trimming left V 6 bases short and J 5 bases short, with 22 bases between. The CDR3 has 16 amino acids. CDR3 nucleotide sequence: TGTGCCAGTAGGCCCGGGGGCTCGGCCCTGCCGTATGGCTACACCTTC. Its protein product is CASRPGGSALPYGYTF. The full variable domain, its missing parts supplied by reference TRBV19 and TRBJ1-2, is DGGITQSPKYLFRKEGQNVTLSCEQNLNHDAMYWYRQDPGQGLRLIYYSQIVNDFQKGDIAEGYSVSREKKESFPLTVTSAQKNPTAFYLCASRPGGSALPYGYTFGSGTRLTVV.

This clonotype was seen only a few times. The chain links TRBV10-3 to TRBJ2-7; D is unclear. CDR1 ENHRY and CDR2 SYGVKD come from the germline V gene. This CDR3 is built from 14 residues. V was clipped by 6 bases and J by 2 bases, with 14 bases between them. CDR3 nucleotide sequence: TGTGCCATCAGGGAGCTAGGAGTAGCCTACGAGCAGTACTTC. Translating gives CAIRELGVAYEQYF.

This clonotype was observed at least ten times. The CDR3 bases are TGTGCCAGCTCTGGAGGACTAGCGGGAGGTACGGTGTACGAGCAGTACTTC. Amino acids: CASSGGLAGGTVYEQYF. The V gene is TRBV7-9, the J gene TRBJ2-7, with 14 bases aligning to TRBD2. With 8 bases clipped from V and 4 bases from J, the junction kept 13 bases outside the gene matches. The CDR3 covers 17 residues. The V gene's germline CDR1 is SEHNR and CDR2 FQNEAQ (reference sequence).

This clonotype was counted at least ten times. In nucleotides, the CDR3 is TGTGCCAGCAGCCAGGGTGATCAGCCCCAGCATTTT. It codes for CASSQGDQPQHF. The V call is TRBV3-1, the J call TRBJ1-5; D is unresolved. The CDR3 runs to 12 residues. Germline V gene data show CDR1 as LGHDT and CDR2 as YNNKEL (reference sequence). V was trimmed by 3 bases and J by 5 bases, leaving 5 bases between them.

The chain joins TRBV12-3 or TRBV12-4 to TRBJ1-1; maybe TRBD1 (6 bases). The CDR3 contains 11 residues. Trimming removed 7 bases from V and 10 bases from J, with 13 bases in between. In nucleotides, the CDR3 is TGTGCCAGCAAGAACAGGGTCCGAGCTTTCTTT. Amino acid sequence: CASKNRVRAFF.

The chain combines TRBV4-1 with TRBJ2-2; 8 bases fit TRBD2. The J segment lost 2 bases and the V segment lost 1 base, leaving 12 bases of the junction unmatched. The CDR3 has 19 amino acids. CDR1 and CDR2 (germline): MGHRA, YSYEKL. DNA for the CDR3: TGCGCCAGCAGCCAAGGGTTCAAGCGGGAGCCGCGAAACACCGGGGAGCTGTTTTTT. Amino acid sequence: CASSQGFKREPRNTGELFF.

CDR3 in amino acids: CASNPGGSADTQYF. The CDR3 DNA follows: TGTGCCAGCAACCCAGGGGGCTCGGCAGATACGCAGTATTTT. The V and J genes are TRBV6-6 and TRBJ2-3, with TRBD1 matching 8 bases. V shed 7 bases and J 4 bases; nucleotides not matched to a gene: 7. This CDR3 has 14 amino acids. In germline, CDR1 is MNHNY, CDR2 SVGAGI (reference sequence).

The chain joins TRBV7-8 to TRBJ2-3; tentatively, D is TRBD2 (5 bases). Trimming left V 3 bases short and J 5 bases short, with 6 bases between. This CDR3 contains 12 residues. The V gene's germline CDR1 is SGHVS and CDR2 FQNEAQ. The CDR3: CASSFEGDTQYF. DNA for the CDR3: TGTGCCAGCAGCTTCGAGGGAGATACGCAGTATTTT.

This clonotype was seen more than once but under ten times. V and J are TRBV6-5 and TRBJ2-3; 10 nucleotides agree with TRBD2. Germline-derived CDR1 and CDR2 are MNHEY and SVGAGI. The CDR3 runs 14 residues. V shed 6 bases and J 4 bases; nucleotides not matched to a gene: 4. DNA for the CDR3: TGTGCCAGCAGGGTTAGCGGGAGGCCAGATACGCAGTATTTT. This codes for CASRVSGRPDTQYF.

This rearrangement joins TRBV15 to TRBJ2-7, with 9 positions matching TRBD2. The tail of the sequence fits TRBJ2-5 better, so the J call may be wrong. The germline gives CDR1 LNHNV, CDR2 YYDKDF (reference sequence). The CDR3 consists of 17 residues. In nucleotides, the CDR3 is TGTGCCACCCACACGAGAGTTTCGGGCGGGAGGGACTGGACCCAGTACTTC. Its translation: CATHTRVSGGRDWTQYF.

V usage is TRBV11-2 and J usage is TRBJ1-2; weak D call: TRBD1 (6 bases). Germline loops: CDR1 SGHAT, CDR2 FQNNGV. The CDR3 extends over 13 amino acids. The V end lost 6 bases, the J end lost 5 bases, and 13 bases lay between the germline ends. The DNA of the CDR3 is TGTGCCAGCAGTCGGGGGCAGGGATATGGCTACACCTTC. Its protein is CASSRGQGYGYTF.

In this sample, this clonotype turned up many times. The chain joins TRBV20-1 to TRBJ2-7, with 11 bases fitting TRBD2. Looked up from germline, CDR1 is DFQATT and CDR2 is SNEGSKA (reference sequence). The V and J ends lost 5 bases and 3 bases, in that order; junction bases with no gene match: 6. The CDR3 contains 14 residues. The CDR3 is CSAVLAGVGYEQYF. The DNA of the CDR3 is TGCAGTGCTGTACTAGCGGGAGTCGGCTACGAGCAGTACTTC.

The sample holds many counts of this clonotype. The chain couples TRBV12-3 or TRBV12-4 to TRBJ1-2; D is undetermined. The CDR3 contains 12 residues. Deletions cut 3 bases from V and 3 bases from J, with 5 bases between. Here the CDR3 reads CASSFEYYGYTF. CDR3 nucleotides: TGTGCCAGCAGTTTCGAGTACTATGGCTACACCTTC.

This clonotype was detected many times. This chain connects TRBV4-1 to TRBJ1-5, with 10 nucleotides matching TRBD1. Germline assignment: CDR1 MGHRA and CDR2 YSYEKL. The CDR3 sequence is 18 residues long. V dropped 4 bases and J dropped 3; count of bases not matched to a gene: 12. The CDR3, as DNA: TGCGCCAGCAGCCCGGGACAGGGGCCCCCTTTAGACAATCAGCCCCAGCATTTT. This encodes CASSPGQGPPLDNQPQHF.

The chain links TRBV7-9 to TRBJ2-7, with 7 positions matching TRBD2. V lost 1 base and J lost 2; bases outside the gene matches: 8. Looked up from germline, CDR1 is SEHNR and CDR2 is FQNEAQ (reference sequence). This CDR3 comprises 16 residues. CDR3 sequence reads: CASSLEASGNPYEQYF. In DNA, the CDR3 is TGTGCCAGCAGCTTAGAGGCTAGCGGAAACCCCTACGAGCAGTACTTC.

The CDR3 bases are TGCGCCAGCAGCCAATCCGGGACAGGGGGCATCAAGCAGTACTTC. Residues: CASSQSGTGGIKQYF. This chain links TRBV4-1 with TRBJ2-4; 12 bases are a match to TRBD1. V lost 2 bases and J lost 13; bases outside the gene matches: 9. This CDR3 spans 15 amino acids. Looked up from germline, CDR1 is MGHRA and CDR2 is YSYEKL.

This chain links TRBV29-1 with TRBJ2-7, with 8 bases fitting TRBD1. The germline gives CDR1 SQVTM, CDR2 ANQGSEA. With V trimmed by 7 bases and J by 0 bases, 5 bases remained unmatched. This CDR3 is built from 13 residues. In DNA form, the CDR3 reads TGCAGCGGCGGACAGGGAAACTCCTACGAGCAGTACTTC. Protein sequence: CSGGQGNSYEQYF.

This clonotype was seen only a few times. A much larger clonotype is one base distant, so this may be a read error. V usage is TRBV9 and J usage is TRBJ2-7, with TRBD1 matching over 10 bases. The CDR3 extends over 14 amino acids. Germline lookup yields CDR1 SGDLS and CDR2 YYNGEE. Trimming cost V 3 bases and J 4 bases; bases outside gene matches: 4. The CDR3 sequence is CASSGGDRGYEQYF. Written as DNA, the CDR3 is TGTGCCAGCAGCGGAGGGGACAGGGGATACGAGCAGTACTTC.

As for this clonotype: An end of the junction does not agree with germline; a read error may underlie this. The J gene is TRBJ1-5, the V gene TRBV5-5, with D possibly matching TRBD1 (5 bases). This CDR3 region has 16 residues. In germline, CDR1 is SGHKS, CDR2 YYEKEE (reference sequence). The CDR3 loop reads CARSQTGGKGEGTQHF. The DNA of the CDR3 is TGTGCCCGCAGTCAAACGGGGGGTAAGGGCGAGGGGACCCAGCATTTT.

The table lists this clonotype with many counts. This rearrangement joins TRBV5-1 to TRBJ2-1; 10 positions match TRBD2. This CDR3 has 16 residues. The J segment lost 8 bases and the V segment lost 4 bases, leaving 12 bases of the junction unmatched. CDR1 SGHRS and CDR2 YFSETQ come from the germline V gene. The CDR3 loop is CASSLSAGGPGYEQFF. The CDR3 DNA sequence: TGCGCCAGCAGCCTTTCAGCGGGAGGGCCAGGCTATGAGCAGTTCTTC.

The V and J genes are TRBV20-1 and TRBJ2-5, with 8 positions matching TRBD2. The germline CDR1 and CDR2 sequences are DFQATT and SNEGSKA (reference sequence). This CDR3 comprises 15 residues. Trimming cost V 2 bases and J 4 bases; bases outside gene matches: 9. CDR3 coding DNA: TGCAGTGCTAGAACCATAGCGGGAACAGGAGAGACCCAGTACTTC. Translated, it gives CSARTIAGTGETQYF.

CDR3 sequence reads: CASSSSAGSYNEQFF. CDR3 nucleotide sequence: TGTGCCAGCAGTTCTAGCGCCGGCTCCTACAATGAGCAGTTCTTC. The chain employs TRBV6-5 and TRBJ2-1; D may be TRBD2 (6 bases). The V end lost 4 bases, the J end lost 0 bases, and 10 bases lay between the germline ends. CDR1 MNHEY and CDR2 SVGAGI come from the germline V gene. This CDR3 is 15 amino acids long.

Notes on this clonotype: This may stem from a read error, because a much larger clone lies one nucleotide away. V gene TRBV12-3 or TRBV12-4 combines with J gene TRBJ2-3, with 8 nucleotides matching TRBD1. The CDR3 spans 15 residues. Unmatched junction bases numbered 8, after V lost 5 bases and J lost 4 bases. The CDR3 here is CASSAGTGGADTQYF. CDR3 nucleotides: TGTGCCAGCAGTGCCGGGACAGGAGGCGCAGATACGCAGTATTTT.

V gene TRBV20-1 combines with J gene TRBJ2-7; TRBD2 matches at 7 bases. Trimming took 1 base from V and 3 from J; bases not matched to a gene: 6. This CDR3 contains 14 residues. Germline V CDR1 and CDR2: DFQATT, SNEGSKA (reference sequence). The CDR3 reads CSARAAGVGYEQYF. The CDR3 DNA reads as TGCAGTGCTAGAGCGGCGGGGGTGGGCTACGAGCAGTACTTC.

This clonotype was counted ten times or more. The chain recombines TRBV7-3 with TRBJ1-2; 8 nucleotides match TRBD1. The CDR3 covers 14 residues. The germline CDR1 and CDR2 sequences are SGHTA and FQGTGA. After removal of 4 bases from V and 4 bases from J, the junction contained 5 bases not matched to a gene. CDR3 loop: CASSSSGGAYGYTF. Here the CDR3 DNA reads TGTGCCAGCAGCTCTTCAGGGGGCGCCTATGGCTACACCTTC. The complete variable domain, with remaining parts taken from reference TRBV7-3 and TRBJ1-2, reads GAGVSQTPSNKVTEKGKYVELRCDPISGHTALYWYRQSLGQGPEFLIYFQGTGAADDSGLPNDRFFAVRPEGSVSTLKIQRTERGDSAVYLCASSSSGGAYGYTFGSGTRLTVV.